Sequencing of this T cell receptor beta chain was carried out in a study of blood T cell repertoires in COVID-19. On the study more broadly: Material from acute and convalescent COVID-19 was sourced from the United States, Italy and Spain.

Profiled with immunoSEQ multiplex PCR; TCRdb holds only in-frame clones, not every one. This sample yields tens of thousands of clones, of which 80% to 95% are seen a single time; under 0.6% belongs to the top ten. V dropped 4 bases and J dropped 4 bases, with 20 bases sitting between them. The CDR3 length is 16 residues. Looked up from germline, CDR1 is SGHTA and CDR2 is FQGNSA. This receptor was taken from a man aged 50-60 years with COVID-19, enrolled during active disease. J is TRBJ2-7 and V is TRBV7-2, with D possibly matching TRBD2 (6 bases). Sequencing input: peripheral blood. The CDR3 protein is CASSSETRLAEYEQYF. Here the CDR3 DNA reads TGTGCCAGCAGCTCAGAGACTAGACTTGCCGAATACGAGCAGTACTTC.